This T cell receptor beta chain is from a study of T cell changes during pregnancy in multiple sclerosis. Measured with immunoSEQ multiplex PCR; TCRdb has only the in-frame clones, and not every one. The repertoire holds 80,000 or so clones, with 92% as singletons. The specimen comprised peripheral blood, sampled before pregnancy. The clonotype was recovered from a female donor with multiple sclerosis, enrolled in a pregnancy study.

CDR3 coding DNA: TGCAGCGTTGACGGACAGGGCATTCCTTATGGCTACACCTTC. It yields the protein CSVDGQGIPYGYTF. The genes are TRBV29-1 and TRBJ1-2; TRBD1 matches 8 bases. The CDR3 is 14 residues long. Germline V gene lookup returns CDR1 SQVTM and CDR2 ANQGSEA. J gave up 5 bases and V 3 bases, and 8 bases lay outside the gene matches.